These 7 T cell receptor beta chains were sequenced from one sample in a study of blood T cell repertoires in COVID-19. Measured with immunoSEQ multiplex PCR; TCRdb has only the in-frame clones, and not every one. Of over 250,000 clones listed, 88% were seen once; the top ten hold around 1%. Sequencing was carried out using PBMCs or T cells enriched from blood (not recorded which). These receptors came from a woman aged 25 to 39 who had recovered from COVID-19.

The J gene is TRBJ1-1, the V gene TRBV5-1; perhaps TRBD1 as D (5 bases). The CDR3 sequence is 16 residues long. V lost 0 bases, J lost 0 bases, and 12 bases lay in between. Germline V lookup: CDR1 SGHRS, CDR2 YFSETQ. DNA for the CDR3: TGCGCCAGCAGCTTGGAAGCAGGGCCCTTGAACACTGAAGCTTTCTTT. The encoded protein is CASSLEAGPLNTEAFF.

The V gene is TRBV27, the J gene TRBJ2-3, with TRBD1 matching over 10 bases. J gave up 1 base and V 6 bases, and 4 bases lay outside the gene matches. Looked up from germline, CDR1 is MNHEY and CDR2 is SMNVEV (reference sequence). CDR3 size: 15 residues. The CDR3 region is CASRVGQGRTDTQYF. CDR3 DNA: TGTGCCAGCAGGGTGGGACAGGGGCGCACAGATACGCAGTATTTT.

CDR3 protein: CASSFRRLTGELFF. Here the CDR3 DNA reads TGTGCCAGCAGCTTCAGACGACTAACCGGGGAGCTGTTTTTT. The rearrangement links TRBV7-2 to TRBJ2-2, with D tentatively TRBD2 (5 bases). The germline V and J ends were trimmed by 3 bases and 5 bases, with 10 bases remaining between them. The germline V gene encodes CDR1 SGHTA and CDR2 FQGNSA. The CDR3 contains 14 residues.

The chain is built from TRBV29-1 and TRBJ1-5, with 9 nucleotides matching TRBD1. Unmatched junction bases numbered 9, after V lost 6 bases and J lost 9 bases. The CDR3 has 13 amino acids. Germline V gene lookup returns CDR1 SQVTM and CDR2 ANQGSEA. CDR3 in amino acids: CSVKQGARGPQHF. The CDR3 DNA sequence: TGCAGCGTCAAACAGGGGGCGCGAGGGCCCCAGCATTTT.

The chain links TRBV18 to TRBJ1-1; a weak D match, TRBD1 (6 bases). V was cut by 2 bases and J by 3 bases, with 16 bases left in between. Per the germline V gene, CDR1 is KGHSH and CDR2 is LQKENI. This CDR3 has 16 amino acids. The CDR3 loop reads CASSPGPRGRDTEAFF. The CDR3, as DNA: TGTGCCAGCTCACCAGGCCCCAGGGGAAGGGACACTGAAGCTTTCTTT.

The chain has TRBV7-9 and TRBJ1-3; D perhaps matches TRBD1 (6 bases). Trimming removed 3 bases from V and 2 bases from J, with 11 bases in between. CDR3 size: 15 residues. Germline values: CDR1 SEHNR, CDR2 FQNEAQ (reference sequence). The chain's CDR3 is CASSFTGITGNTIYF. The DNA of the CDR3 is TGTGCCAGCAGCTTCACAGGGATAACTGGAAACACCATATATTTT.

J is TRBJ1-1 and V is TRBV5-1; the D is unclear. The germline V gene encodes CDR1 SGHRS and CDR2 YFSETQ. The CDR3 contains 13 residues. Trimming cost V 0 bases and J 4 bases, with 7 bases left between them. DNA of the CDR3: TGCGCCAGCAGCTTGGTTGCGGGCACTGAAGCTTTCTTT. It yields the protein CASSLVAGTEAFF.